The 5 T cell receptor beta chains given below trace back to one sample, sequenced in a study of T-cell memory formation after mild COVID-19. TCRdb re-called the 5' RACE reads with MiXCR, one entry per CDR3 protein. The sample records some 350,000 distinct CDR3 sequences, 13% being singletons. Sequencing used PBMCs or a T cell subset sorted from them (not recorded which). These receptors were taken from a man aged 18 to 35 who had mild COVID-19 (a few samples of this study predate the infection). Cell type and time point are not known.

The table lists this clonotype with a few counts. The J gene is TRBJ2-5, the V gene TRBV7-9; 8 bases align to TRBD2. CDR3 length: 14 residues. Germline loops: CDR1 SEHNR, CDR2 FQNEAQ (reference sequence). V was pared by 5 bases and J by 4 bases, with 6 bases of the junction left unmatched. The CDR3 region is CASSIIAGGETQYF. The CDR3 nucleotides are TGTGCCAGCAGCATAATTGCGGGGGGAGAGACCCAGTACTTC.

The chain has TRBV25-1 and TRBJ1-3; TRBD1 matches at 11 bases. The CDR3 sequence is 16 residues long. The J segment lost 3 bases and the V segment lost 8 bases, leaving 9 bases of the junction unmatched. The germline V gene has CDR1 MGHDK and CDR2 SYGVNS. CDR3 loop: CASGPGTGGNGNTIYF. The CDR3, as DNA: TGTGCCAGCGGTCCGGGGACAGGGGGTAATGGAAACACCATATATTTT.

This clonotype was seen a few times. The chain has TRBV5-1 and TRBJ2-1, with 9 bases aligning to TRBD1. The CDR3 consists of 14 residues. Germline assignment: CDR1 SGHRS and CDR2 YFSETQ. V gave up 7 bases and J gave up 9 bases; unmatched junction bases: 11. CDR3 nucleotide sequence: TGCGCCAGCGGAGGACAGGGGATTTCGAGTGAGCAGTTCTTC. It yields the protein CASGGQGISSEQFF.

The chain combines TRBV20-1 with TRBJ2-7, with D possibly being TRBD1 (8 bases). In germline, CDR1 is DFQATT, CDR2 SNEGSKA (reference sequence). This CDR3 comprises 15 residues. With 0 bases removed from V and 0 bases from J, the gap between germline ends came to 12 bases. CDR3 sequence: CSARERGTGSYEQYF. CDR3 coding DNA: TGCAGTGCTAGAGAGCGGGGGACAGGCTCCTACGAGCAGTACTTC.

The chain links TRBV6-6 to TRBJ2-1; TRBD1 agrees at 7 bases. The CDR3 covers 12 residues. The trim removed 5 bases at V and 10 bases at J, leaving 5 bases unmatched. Germline assignment: CDR1 MNHNY and CDR2 SVGAGI (reference sequence). The CDR3 DNA sequence: TGTGCCAGCAGTCAGGACAGGCTGGAGCAGTTCTTC. This gives the protein CASSQDRLEQFF.